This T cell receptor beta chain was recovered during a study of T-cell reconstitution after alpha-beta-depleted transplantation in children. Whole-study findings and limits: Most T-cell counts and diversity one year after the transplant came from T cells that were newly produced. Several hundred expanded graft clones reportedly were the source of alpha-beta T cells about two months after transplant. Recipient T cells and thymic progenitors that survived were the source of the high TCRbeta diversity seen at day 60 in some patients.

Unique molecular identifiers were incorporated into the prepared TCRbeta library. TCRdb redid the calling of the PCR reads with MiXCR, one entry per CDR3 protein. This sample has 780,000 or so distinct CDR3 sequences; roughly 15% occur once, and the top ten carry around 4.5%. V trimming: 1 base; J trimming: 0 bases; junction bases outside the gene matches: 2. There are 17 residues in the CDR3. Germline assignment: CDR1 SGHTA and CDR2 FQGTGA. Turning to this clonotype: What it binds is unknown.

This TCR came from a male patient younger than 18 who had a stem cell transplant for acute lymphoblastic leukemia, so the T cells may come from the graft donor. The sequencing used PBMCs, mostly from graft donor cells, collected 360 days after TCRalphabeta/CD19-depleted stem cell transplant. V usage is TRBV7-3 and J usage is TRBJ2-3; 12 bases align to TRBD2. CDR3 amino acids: CASSLRTSGRSTDTQYF. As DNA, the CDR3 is TGTGCCAGCAGCTTAAGAACTAGCGGGAGGAGCACAGATACGCAGTATTTT.